This TCR beta chain was captured in a study of blood T cell repertoires in COVID-19. Study-wide background: The cDNA or gDNA used as material had been derived from T cells, B-cell-depleted T cells, or PBMCs.

With 0 bases clipped from V and 2 bases from J, the junction kept 0 bases outside the gene matches. The CDR3 covers 14 residues. From germline, CDR1 is SGHRS and CDR2 YFSETQ. Participants were aged about 18 to 90 years, lived in 25 or so US areas, and enrolled virtually. Produced via immunoSEQ multiplex PCR; TCRdb's table is partial and in-frame only. The sample consists of roughly 250,000 clones, roughly 87% of them appearing once. The chain joins TRBV5-1 to TRBJ2-5; 8 positions match TRBD2. This sequence originates from a woman in her 30s with acute COVID-19. The sequencing sample was made of PBMCs or T cells enriched from blood (not recorded which). The chain's CDR3 is CASSLGLAQETQYF. The CDR3 DNA reads TGCGCCAGCAGCTTGGGACTAGCGCAAGAGACCCAGTACTTC.